The TCR beta chain under discussion was sequenced for a study of shared clonotypes between healthy human individuals. The V end lost 6 bases, the J end lost 3 bases, and 9 bases lay between the germline ends. Germline V gives CDR1 LGHNT, CDR2 FRNRAP. The CDR3 consists of 13 residues. The assay was carried out at the deep level. Genomic DNA per cell subset filled all wells of several immunoSEQ plates. Each PCR replicate from the sorted subsets contained around 200 ng DNA, which is 25,000 to 30,000 T cell genomes. Generated by immunoSEQ multiplex PCR, the TCRdb table keeps only in-frame clones and is missing some. The sample consists of roughly 2.5 million clones, roughly nine tenths of them appearing once. The donor cohort consisted entirely of Caucasian adults residing in Nashville, Tennessee.

The sequenced sample was naive CD4+ T cells sorted from blood. The subset denotes: CD45RA+ positively selected. The receptor was derived from a man younger than 35 in good health. The rearrangement uses TRBV12-5 and TRBJ1-3, with D possibly being TRBD1 (6 bases). The CDR3 region is CASGDSVGNTIYF. In nucleotides, the CDR3 is TGTGCTAGTGGGGACAGCGTTGGAAACACCATATATTTT. The complete variable domain, with remaining parts taken from reference TRBV12-5 and TRBJ1-3, reads DARVTQTPRHKVTEMGQEVTMRCQPILGHNTVFWYRQTMMQGLELLAYFRNRAPLDDSGMPKDRFSAEMPDATLATLKIQPSEPRDSAVYFCASGDSVGNTIYFGEGSWLTVV.